The source of this T cell receptor (beta chain) is a study of shared clonotypes between healthy human individuals. General observations from the study: Deeper or shallower sequencing was expected to change how clonotypes are shared among donors. What naive subsets generally showed was a larger estimated richness than memory subsets showed.

Selected positively for CCR7 and CD45RO-negative, naive CD8 cells excluded terminally differentiated effector memory CD45RA+ cells. Notes on this clone: Antigen unknown.

The authors ran the assay at deep level. An even split of each subset's genomic DNA across several immunoSEQ plates was performed. Data came from immunoSEQ multiplex PCR; TCRdb stores just in-frame clones and leaves some out. The sample carries under 600,000 clones, roughly 98% recorded once. The CDR3 has 14 residues. With 3 bases clipped from V and 4 bases from J, the junction kept 5 bases outside the gene matches. Looked up from germline, CDR1 is MNHEY and CDR2 is SMNVEV (reference sequence). The sample consisted of naive CD8+ T cells sorted from blood. The gene calls are TRBV27 and TRBJ2-7; 8 nucleotides match TRBD1. This receptor was obtained from a man aged 25-45 years in good health. The CDR3 region is CASSLTGDWYEQYF. CDR3 DNA: TGTGCCAGCAGTTTGACAGGGGACTGGTACGAGCAGTACTTC.